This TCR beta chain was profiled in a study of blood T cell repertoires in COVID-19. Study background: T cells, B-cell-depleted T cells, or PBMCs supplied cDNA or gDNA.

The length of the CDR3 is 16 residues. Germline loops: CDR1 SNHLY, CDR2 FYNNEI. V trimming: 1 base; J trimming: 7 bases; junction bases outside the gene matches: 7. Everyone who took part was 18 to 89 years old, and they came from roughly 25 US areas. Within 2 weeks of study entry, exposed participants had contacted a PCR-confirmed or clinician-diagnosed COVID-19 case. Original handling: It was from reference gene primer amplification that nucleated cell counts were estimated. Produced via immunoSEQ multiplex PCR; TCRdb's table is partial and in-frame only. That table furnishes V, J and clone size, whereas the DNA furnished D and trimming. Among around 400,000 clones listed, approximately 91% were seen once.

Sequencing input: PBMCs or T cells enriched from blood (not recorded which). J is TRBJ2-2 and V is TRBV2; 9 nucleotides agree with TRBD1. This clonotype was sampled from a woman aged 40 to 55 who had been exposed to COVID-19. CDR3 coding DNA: TGTGCCAGCAGTGAAGACCACAGGGGGCGAAACGGGGAGCTGTTTTTT. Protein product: CASSEDHRGRNGELFF.